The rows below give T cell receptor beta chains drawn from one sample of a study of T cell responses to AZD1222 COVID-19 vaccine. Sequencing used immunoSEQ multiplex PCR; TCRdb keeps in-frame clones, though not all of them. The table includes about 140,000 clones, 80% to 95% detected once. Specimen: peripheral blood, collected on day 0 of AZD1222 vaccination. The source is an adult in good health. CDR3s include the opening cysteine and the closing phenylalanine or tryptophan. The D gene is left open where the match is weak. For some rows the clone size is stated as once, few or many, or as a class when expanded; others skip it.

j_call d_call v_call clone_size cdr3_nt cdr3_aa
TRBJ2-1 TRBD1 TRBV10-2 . TGCGCCAGCAGTGAACCCGGGACAGGCCCGGGCAATGAGCAGTTCTTC CASSEPGTGPGNEQFF
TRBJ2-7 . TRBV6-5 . TGTGCCAGCGGTACGAGAATTACACTGTGGGAGCAGTACTTC CASGTRITLWEQYF
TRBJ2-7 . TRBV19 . TGTGCCAGTAGCCACGGGGCCTCCTACGAGCAGTACTTC CASSHGASYEQYF
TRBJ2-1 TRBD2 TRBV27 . TGTGCCAGCAGGCCGTACAGCGGGGGTTTCTCCTACAATGAGCAGTTCTTC CASRPYSGGFSYNEQFF
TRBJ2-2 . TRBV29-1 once TGCAGCGTTTGGAACACCGGGGAGCTGTTTTTT CSVWNTGELFF
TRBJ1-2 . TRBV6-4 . TGTGCCAGCAGTGAGTTCCCCGACAGGAACTATGGCTACACCTTC CASSEFPDRNYGYTF
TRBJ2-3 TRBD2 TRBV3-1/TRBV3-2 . TGTGCCAGCAGCCAAAAGAGGGGGGGACTAGCGGGGACGTCAGATACGCAGTATTTT CASSQKRGGLAGTSDTQYF
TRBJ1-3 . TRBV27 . TGTGCCAGCAGCCCTGGGGAGGGCTCTGGAAACACCATATATTTT CASSPGEGSGNTIYF
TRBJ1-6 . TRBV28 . TGTGCCAGCAGTTTGGGGAGGGGGGTTCTCAATTCACCCCTCCACTTT CASSLGRGVLNSPLHF
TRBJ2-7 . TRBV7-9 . TGTGCCAGCAGCTTAGCGGACGGCTTGGGAGAGCAGTACTTC CASSLADGLGEQYF
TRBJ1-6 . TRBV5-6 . TGTGCCAGCAGTCATCGTGCGGGGACCTATAATTCACCCCTCCACTTT CASSHRAGTYNSPLHF
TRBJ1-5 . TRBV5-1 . TGCGCCAGCAGCCTGACCGGCCGGGCCAACAATCAGCCCCAGCATTTT CASSLTGRANNQPQHF
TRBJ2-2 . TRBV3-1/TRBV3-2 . TGTGCCAGCAGCCAAGCGCACACCGGGGAGCTGTTTTTT CASSQAHTGELFF
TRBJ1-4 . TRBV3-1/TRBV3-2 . TGTGCCAGCAGGCCCAGGGCAACTAATGAAAAACTGTTTTTT CASRPRATNEKLFF